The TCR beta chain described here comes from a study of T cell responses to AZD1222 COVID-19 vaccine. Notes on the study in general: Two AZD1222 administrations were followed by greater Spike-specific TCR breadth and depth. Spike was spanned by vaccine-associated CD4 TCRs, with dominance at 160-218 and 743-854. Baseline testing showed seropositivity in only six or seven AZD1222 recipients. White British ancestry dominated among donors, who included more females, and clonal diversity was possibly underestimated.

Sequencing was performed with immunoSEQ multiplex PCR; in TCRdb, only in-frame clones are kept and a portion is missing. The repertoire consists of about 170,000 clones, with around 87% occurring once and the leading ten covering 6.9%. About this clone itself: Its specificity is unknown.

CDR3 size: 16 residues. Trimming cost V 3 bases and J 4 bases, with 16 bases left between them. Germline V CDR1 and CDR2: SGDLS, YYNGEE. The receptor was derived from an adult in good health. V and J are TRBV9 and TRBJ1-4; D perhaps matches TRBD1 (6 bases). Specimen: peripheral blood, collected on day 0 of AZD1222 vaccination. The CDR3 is CASSASPGGLNEKLFF. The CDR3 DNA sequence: TGTGCCAGCAGCGCTAGCCCTGGGGGGCTTAATGAAAAACTGTTTTTT.